Sequencing of this T cell receptor beta chain was carried out in a study of OX40 agonist ivuxolimab in advanced cancers. Study background: The study enrolled dose-escalation patients with hepatocellular carcinoma, melanoma, renal cell or head and neck cancer.

V lost 4 bases to trimming and J lost 0 bases, with 11 bases between them. This CDR3 comprises 15 residues. CDR1 and CDR2 from the germline V gene are SGHTS and YDEGEE. On this clone: Its matching antigen is unknown.

Whole-study results and caveats: Individuals who were partial responders at 0.1-3.0 mg/kg had clonal expansion that ranked among the lowest.

This table comes from immunoSEQ multiplex PCR, and its TCRdb copy is limited to in-frame clones, with some not included. This sample carries 70,000 to 95,000 clones, approximately 85% of them seen once, and the ten largest clones take around 7%. The specimen was CD4+ or CD8+ T cells sorted from blood, collected in a trial of the OX40 agonist ivuxolimab. The rearrangement joins TRBV5-8 to TRBJ1-5; unclear D gene. The TCR was taken from an adult with an advanced solid tumor such as melanoma, head and neck, liver or kidney cancer. CDR3 protein: CASSRHLNSNQPQHF. CDR3 bases: TGTGCCAGCAGCCGACACCTGAATAGCAATCAGCCCCAGCATTTT. The entire variable domain, with the rest obtained from reference TRBV5-8 and TRBJ1-5, is as follows: EAGVTQSPTHLIKTRGQQATLRCSPISGHTSVYWYQQALGLGLQFLLWYDEGEERNRGNFPPRFSGRQFPNYSSELNVNALELEDSALYLCASSRHLNSNQPQHFGDGTRLSIL.